One sample yielded the 10 T cell receptor beta chains listed below, sequenced in a study of blood T cell repertoires in COVID-19 (dated by TCRdb to about 2020). Library method: the immunoSEQ multiplex PCR assay. Drawn from immuneACCESS, this table holds only the in-frame rearrangements with V and J called that TCRdb kept. Clones are partly lost; checked studies trace under half to an unresolved V gene and leave the rest unexplained. This sample is represented by about 200,000 clones; about 86% of them were singletons. Of the sample, roughly a tenth falls within the top ten clones. Sequenced: peripheral blood. The receptors stem from a woman aged 45-60 years with COVID-19, enrolled during active disease.

The rearrangement uses TRBV14 and TRBJ2-7; D remains unclear. Trimming stripped 1 base from V and 3 bases from J, with 10 bases between. CDR3 length: 14 residues. Germline V gives CDR1 SGHDN, CDR2 FVKESK. CDR3 nucleotide sequence: TGTGCCAGCAGCCAAGTCTCTCCCGTCTACGAGCAGTACTTC. Protein sequence: CASSQVSPVYEQYF.

V gene TRBV7-9 combines with J gene TRBJ1-2; 7 positions match TRBD1. Germline CDR1 SEHNR, CDR2 FQNEAQ (reference sequence). Germline trimming cut 0 bases from V and 5 bases from J; bases unmatched to any gene: 6. The CDR3 has 15 residues. CDR3 nucleotide sequence: TGTGCCAGCAGCTTAGCGCGACAGGGAACTTATGGCTACACCTTC. Its translation: CASSLARQGTYGYTF.

The sample holds one count of this clone. V usage is TRBV13 and J usage is TRBJ2-2; D remains ambiguous. The ends were cut back, 5 bases at V and 4 bases at J, with 2 bases in the middle. The CDR3 has 11 amino acids. The germline CDR1 and CDR2 sequences are PRHDT and FYEKMQ (reference sequence). The CDR3 reads CASSRTGELFF. For the CDR3, the DNA is TGTGCCAGCAGCCGCACCGGGGAGCTGTTTTTT.

This chain joins TRBV7-8 and TRBJ2-2; a weak D match, TRBD1 (6 bases). This CDR3 is built from 15 residues. In germline, CDR1 is SGHVS, CDR2 FQNEAQ. The V and J ends lost 5 bases and 2 bases respectively, with 12 bases between them. The CDR3 reads CASSPGQFNTGELFF. CDR3 nucleotides: TGTGCCAGCAGCCCTGGACAGTTTAACACCGGGGAGCTGTTTTTT.

The chain carries TRBV6-5 and TRBJ1-4, with TRBD1 matching 7 bases. V was clipped by 0 bases and J by 4 bases; unmatched bases: 2. The CDR3 loop spans 15 amino acids. Germline CDR1 reads MNHEY; CDR2 reads SVGAGI. The CDR3 spells CASSYSTGVNEKLFF. For the CDR3, the DNA is TGTGCCAGCAGTTACTCTACAGGGGTTAATGAAAAACTGTTTTTT.

This rearrangement joins TRBV3-1 (or the pseudogene TRBV3-2) to TRBJ1-5; D is uncertain. The CDR3 totals 17 residues. The ends were cut back, 1 base at V and 5 bases at J, with 18 bases in the middle. Germline V gives CDR1 LGHDT, CDR2 YNNKEL (reference sequence). The CDR3: CASSQGFRGARYQPQHF. The CDR3 nucleotides are TGTGCCAGCAGCCAAGGTTTCCGGGGAGCCAGGTATCAGCCCCAGCATTTT.

The chain is built from TRBV2 and TRBJ2-2, with 7 bases aligning to TRBD2. From germline, CDR1 is SNHLY and CDR2 FYNNEI. The CDR3 loop spans 14 amino acids. The ends lost 7 bases at V and 6 bases at J; junction bases unmatched: 8. The CDR3 protein is CASISWSGAGELFF. The CDR3 region has the DNA TGTGCCAGCATCTCCTGGAGCGGGGCCGGGGAGCTGTTTTTT.

This chain uses TRBV7-2 with TRBJ2-4; TRBD1 matches at 8 bases. V shed 1 base and J 0 bases; nucleotides not matched to a gene: 11. Germline V CDR1 and CDR2: SGHTA, FQGNSA. CDR3 length: 19 amino acids. The DNA for the CDR3 is TGTGCCAGCAGCTTAGGAGGGTTGGGGACAGGAGGAGCCAAAAACATTCAGTACTTC. Protein sequence: CASSLGGLGTGGAKNIQYF.

V and J are TRBV5-1 and TRBJ1-1; maybe TRBD1 (5 bases). V was shortened by 2 bases and J by 0 bases, with 8 bases between the two germline ends. The CDR3 consists of 14 residues. Germline lookup yields CDR1 SGHRS and CDR2 YFSETQ. The CDR3, as DNA: TGCGCCAGCAGCTTCGACAGTATGAACACTGAAGCTTTCTTT. Residues: CASSFDSMNTEAFF.

The rearrangement uses TRBV11-2 and TRBJ1-5; D is perhaps TRBD1 (5 bases). This CDR3 has 13 amino acids. V lost 5 bases, J lost 4 bases, and 9 bases lay in between. Germline V gene sequence: CDR1 SGHAT, CDR2 FQNNGV. The CDR3 region has the DNA TGTGCCAGCAGCCTTGACAGTAATCAGCCCCAGCATTTT. It translates to CASSLDSNQPQHF.